This is a list of T cell receptor beta chains from one sample in a study of identical twins. One entry per CDR3 protein results from TCRdb running MiXCR on the 5' RACE reads. The sample has 500,000 to 650,000 distinct CDR3 sequences; 7.1% are singletons. The sample was also linked to a second study, of yellow fever vaccine responses in identical twins.

Sequences were obtained from PBMCs. Receptors originate from a woman younger than 30 in good health. The CDR3 runs from the conserved cysteine through the conserved F or W. A D gene is named only where the DNA matches it firmly. The size entry is marked missing in some rows and otherwise reads once, few, many or a size class.

CDR3aa: CASSLDGGAVDGYTF
CDR3nt: TGTGCCAGCAGCTTAGACGGGGGGGCTGTCGATGGCTACACCTTC
v_gene: TRBV7-9
d_gene: -
abundance: few
j_gene: TRBJ1-2

CDR3aa: CAIDTNYGYTF
CDR3nt: TGTGCCATTGACACTAACTATGGCTACACCTTC
v_gene: TRBV19
d_gene: -
abundance: -
j_gene: TRBJ1-2

CDR3aa: CATTGRDRAGELFF
CDR3nt: TGTGCCACCACTGGGCGGGACAGGGCCGGGGAGCTGTTTTTT
v_gene: TRBV7-6
d_gene: TRBD1
abundance: -
j_gene: TRBJ2-2

CDR3aa: CASSGTGSGASHNEQFF
CDR3nt: TGTGCCAGCAGCGGGACAGGGAGCGGAGCCTCACACAATGAGCAGTTCTTC
v_gene: TRBV28
d_gene: TRBD1
abundance: many
j_gene: TRBJ2-1

CDR3aa: CASSLRITGELFF
CDR3nt: TGTGCCAGCAGCCTTCGGATCACCGGGGAGCTGTTTTTT
v_gene: TRBV3-1
d_gene: -
abundance: -
j_gene: TRBJ2-2

CDR3aa: CASSLAQGALGNNYGYTF
CDR3nt: TGTGCCAGCAGCTTAGCGCAGGGGGCCCTGGGAAATAACTATGGCTACACCTTC
v_gene: TRBV7-2
d_gene: TRBD1
abundance: few
j_gene: TRBJ1-2

CDR3aa: CASGLRGQGNIQYF
CDR3nt: TGTGCTAGTGGTTTAAGGGGACAGGGGAACATTCAGTACTTC
v_gene: TRBV12-5
d_gene: TRBD1
abundance: -
j_gene: TRBJ2-4

CDR3aa: CAIESGRDDYEQYF
CDR3nt: TGTGCCATCGAGAGCGGGAGGGATGACTACGAGCAGTACTTC
v_gene: TRBV28
d_gene: TRBD2
abundance: many
j_gene: TRBJ2-7

CDR3aa: CASSGRDFQETQYF
CDR3nt: TGCGCCAGCAGTGGCCGGGATTTCCAAGAGACCCAGTACTTC
v_gene: TRBV10-2
d_gene: -
abundance: -
j_gene: TRBJ2-5

CDR3aa: CASSLAQESYEQYF
CDR3nt: TGTGCCAGCAGCTTAGCACAGGAGTCCTACGAGCAGTACTTC
v_gene: TRBV7-6
d_gene: -
abundance: many
j_gene: TRBJ2-7

CDR3aa: CASSLQGARNEQFF
CDR3nt: TGTGCCAGCAGCTTGCAAGGGGCGCGAAATGAGCAGTTCTTC
v_gene: TRBV5-6
d_gene: -
abundance: few
j_gene: TRBJ2-1

CDR3aa: CASSPGPTFEQYF
CDR3nt: TGTGCCAGCTCACCGGGCCCAACCTTCGAGCAGTACTTC
v_gene: TRBV18
d_gene: -
abundance: -
j_gene: TRBJ2-7

CDR3aa: CATSRDDGNEQFF
CDR3nt: TGTGCCACCAGCAGAGATGACGGCAATGAGCAGTTCTTC
v_gene: TRBV15
d_gene: -
abundance: few
j_gene: TRBJ2-1

CDR3aa: CASSGSLSYEQYF
CDR3nt: TGTGCCAGCAGTGGTTCTCTCTCCTACGAGCAGTACTTC
v_gene: TRBV25-1
d_gene: -
abundance: -
j_gene: TRBJ2-7

CDR3aa: CASSQDFRGEQYF
CDR3nt: TGTGCCAGCAGCCAAGATTTCAGGGGAGAGCAGTACTTC
v_gene: TRBV3-1
d_gene: -
abundance: few
j_gene: TRBJ2-7

CDR3aa: CSAITEQGVFRYF
CDR3nt: TGCAGTGCCATAACGGAACAGGGGGTTTTTAGGTACTTC
v_gene: TRBV20-1
d_gene: TRBD1
abundance: few
j_gene: TRBJ2-4

CDR3aa: CASSPLRTVTGELFF
CDR3nt: TGTGCCAGCAGTCCACTTCGGACTGTCACCGGGGAGCTGTTTTTT
v_gene: TRBV27
d_gene: -
abundance: many
j_gene: TRBJ2-2

CDR3aa: CSASLGAADTQYF
CDR3nt: TGCAGCGCTTCCTTGGGGGCCGCAGATACGCAGTATTTT
v_gene: TRBV29-1
d_gene: -
abundance: many
j_gene: TRBJ2-3

CDR3aa: CASSPRQGAKSPLHF
CDR3nt: TGTGCCAGCAGCCCCAGACAGGGGGCTAAATCACCCCTCCACTTT
v_gene: TRBV12-3/TRBV12-4
d_gene: TRBD1
abundance: many
j_gene: TRBJ1-6

CDR3aa: CASSPPSYNSPLHF
CDR3nt: TGTGCCAGCAGCCCCCCCTCCTATAATTCACCCCTCCACTTT
v_gene: TRBV7-9
d_gene: -
abundance: -
j_gene: TRBJ1-6

CDR3aa: CATSGTGGSPNEQFF
CDR3nt: TGTGCCACCAGTGGGACGGGAGGTTCTCCAAATGAGCAGTTCTTC
v_gene: TRBV24-1
d_gene: TRBD2
abundance: few
j_gene: TRBJ2-1

CDR3aa: CASSSQGSSYEQYF
CDR3nt: TGTGCCAGCAGCTCTCAGGGATCCTCGTACGAGCAGTACTTC
v_gene: TRBV7-9
d_gene: -
abundance: many
j_gene: TRBJ2-7

CDR3aa: CSARDLNLAGGYEQYF
CDR3nt: TGCAGTGCTAGAGATCTAAACCTAGCGGGTGGCTACGAGCAGTACTTC
v_gene: TRBV20-1
d_gene: TRBD2
abundance: -
j_gene: TRBJ2-7

CDR3aa: CASTEGGATEAFF
CDR3nt: TGTGCCAGCACCGAAGGGGGGGCAACTGAAGCTTTCTTT
v_gene: TRBV6-1
d_gene: -
abundance: many
j_gene: TRBJ1-1

CDR3aa: CAVRAAVGETQYF
CDR3nt: TGTGCCGTGCGGGCGGCCGTAGGAGAGACCCAGTACTTC
v_gene: TRBV6-1
d_gene: -
abundance: -
j_gene: TRBJ2-5

CDR3aa: CASKARAPNTEAFF
CDR3nt: TGTGCCAGCAAGGCCCGAGCCCCTAACACTGAAGCTTTCTTT
v_gene: TRBV28
d_gene: -
abundance: many
j_gene: TRBJ1-1

CDR3aa: CASSFRLAGYSENEQFF
CDR3nt: TGTGCCAGCAGCTTCAGGCTAGCGGGATATTCGGAAAATGAGCAGTTCTTC
v_gene: TRBV7-6
d_gene: TRBD2
abundance: few
j_gene: TRBJ2-1

CDR3aa: CASSLVAADTGELFF
CDR3nt: TGTGCCAGCAGTTTAGTAGCGGCAGACACCGGGGAGCTGTTTTTT
v_gene: TRBV12-3/TRBV12-4
d_gene: -
abundance: -
j_gene: TRBJ2-2

CDR3aa: CASSQDAAGISYEQYF
CDR3nt: TGTGCCAGCAGCCAAGATGCGGCAGGGATCTCCTACGAGCAGTACTTC
v_gene: TRBV3-1
d_gene: -
abundance: few
j_gene: TRBJ2-7

CDR3aa: CATTSEGTGELFF
CDR3nt: TGTGCCACGACTAGCGAGGGGACCGGGGAGCTGTTTTTT
v_gene: TRBV10-3
d_gene: TRBD2
abundance: many
j_gene: TRBJ2-2

CDR3aa: CASSVGIAGGNTDTQYF
CDR3nt: TGTGCCAGCAGCGTAGGCATAGCGGGAGGGAACACAGATACGCAGTATTTT
v_gene: TRBV9
d_gene: TRBD2
abundance: -
j_gene: TRBJ2-3

CDR3aa: CASRSPLETQYF
CDR3nt: TGTGCCAGCAGATCCCCCTTAGAGACCCAGTACTTC
v_gene: TRBV6-6
d_gene: -
abundance: -
j_gene: TRBJ2-5

CDR3aa: CASRLGLAEQFF
CDR3nt: TGTGCCAGCAGGCTTGGACTAGCTGAGCAGTTCTTC
v_gene: TRBV3-1
d_gene: TRBD2
abundance: many
j_gene: TRBJ2-1

CDR3aa: CATSRDRNGETQYF
CDR3nt: TGTGCCACCAGCAGAGACAGGAATGGGGAGACCCAGTACTTC
v_gene: TRBV15
d_gene: -
abundance: many
j_gene: TRBJ2-5

CDR3aa: CASSQDVSSYNEQFF
CDR3nt: TGCGCCAGCAGCCAAGATGTTAGCTCCTACAATGAGCAGTTCTTC
v_gene: TRBV4-1
d_gene: -
abundance: few
j_gene: TRBJ2-1

CDR3aa: CSAYQGTGVSYNEQFF
CDR3nt: TGCAGTGCTTATCAGGGGACAGGGGTGTCCTACAATGAGCAGTTCTTC
v_gene: TRBV20-1
d_gene: TRBD1
abundance: many
j_gene: TRBJ2-1

CDR3aa: CATSSGTNYNEQFF
CDR3nt: TGTGCCACCAGTAGCGGGACCAACTACAATGAGCAGTTCTTC
v_gene: TRBV7-9
d_gene: TRBD2
abundance: once
j_gene: TRBJ2-1

CDR3aa: CASSLSLAGQYNEQFF
CDR3nt: TGTGCCAGCAGCTTATCCCTAGCGGGACAATACAATGAGCAGTTCTTC
v_gene: TRBV7-8
d_gene: TRBD2
abundance: few
j_gene: TRBJ2-1

CDR3aa: CASFKGGVGYTF
CDR3nt: TGTGCCAGCTTTAAAGGTGGAGTTGGCTACACCTTC
v_gene: TRBV12-3/TRBV12-4
d_gene: -
abundance: -
j_gene: TRBJ1-2

CDR3aa: CASSLRGDPGELFF
CDR3nt: TGTGCCAGCAGCTTAAGGGGTGACCCCGGGGAGCTGTTTTTT
v_gene: TRBV7-8
d_gene: -
abundance: few
j_gene: TRBJ2-2

CDR3aa: CASSFSQSDTQYF
CDR3nt: TGCGCCAGCAGCTTTTCACAGTCAGATACGCAGTATTTT
v_gene: TRBV5-1
d_gene: -
abundance: many
j_gene: TRBJ2-3

CDR3aa: CASSYGLAGVGEQFF
CDR3nt: TGTGCCAGCAGTTACGGGCTAGCGGGGGTAGGTGAGCAGTTCTTC
v_gene: TRBV6-5
d_gene: TRBD2
abundance: few
j_gene: TRBJ2-1

CDR3aa: CASSFRVPGGPSDTQYF
CDR3nt: TGTGCCAGCAGCTTTAGGGTTCCGGGAGGTCCATCAGATACGCAGTATTTT
v_gene: TRBV7-2
d_gene: TRBD2
abundance: many
j_gene: TRBJ2-3

CDR3aa: CASSLGSGRTREQFF
CDR3nt: TGTGCCAGCAGTTTAGGTAGCGGGAGGACTCGAGAGCAGTTCTTC
v_gene: TRBV27
d_gene: TRBD2
abundance: few
j_gene: TRBJ2-1

CDR3aa: CASNYHGLAGGEDTQYF
CDR3nt: TGTGCCAGCAACTACCACGGATTAGCGGGAGGGGAAGATACGCAGTATTTT
v_gene: TRBV28
d_gene: TRBD2
abundance: few
j_gene: TRBJ2-3

CDR3aa: CASSQDGRVGEQFF
CDR3nt: TGTGCCAGCAGCCAAGACGGGAGGGTCGGTGAGCAGTTCTTC
v_gene: TRBV3-1
d_gene: TRBD2
abundance: once
j_gene: TRBJ2-1

CDR3aa: CATGTGENYEQYF
CDR3nt: TGTGCCACCGGGACAGGAGAGAACTACGAGCAGTACTTC
v_gene: TRBV15
d_gene: TRBD1
abundance: -
j_gene: TRBJ2-7

CDR3aa: CASSRPNEGLARNEQFF
CDR3nt: TGCGCCAGCAGCCGCCCGAACGAAGGACTAGCGAGGAATGAGCAGTTCTTC
v_gene: TRBV4-1
d_gene: TRBD2
abundance: many
j_gene: TRBJ2-1

CDR3aa: CASSLTTSHYNEQFF
CDR3nt: TGTGCCAGCAGCTTAACGACTAGCCACTACAATGAGCAGTTCTTC
v_gene: TRBV7-3
d_gene: TRBD2
abundance: -
j_gene: TRBJ2-1